Below are 22 T cell receptor beta chains sequenced from a single sample in a study of technical replicates of blood from four donors. Some clones are missing from TCRdb's copy, which holds only in-frame ones; the method was immunoSEQ multiplex PCR. The sample shows 50,000 to 70,000 clones, roughly 95% of them seen only once. The sequenced material came from PBMCs. The receptors were gathered from a human donor in good health. Some clones in this sample may be carry-over from other donors' samples.

The J gene is TRBJ2-5, the V gene TRBV30; the match to TRBD2 covers 12 bases. The CDR3 covers 14 residues. Per germline, CDR1 GTSNPN and CDR2 SVGIG (reference sequence). V dropped 7 bases and J dropped 4; count of bases not matched to a gene: 7. CDR3 loop: CASLTSGRRETQYF. The CDR3 DNA reads TGTGCCTCCTTGACTAGCGGGAGAAGAGAGACCCAGTACTTC.

This chain joins TRBV6-5 and TRBJ2-1; 14 bases are shared with TRBD2. CDR3 length: 15 residues. Per the germline V gene, CDR1 is MNHEY and CDR2 is SVGAGI. V gave up 6 bases and J gave up 10 bases; unmatched junction bases: 8. The CDR3 reads CASSPWTSGRREQFF. In nucleotides, the CDR3 is TGTGCCAGCAGCCCGTGGACTAGCGGGAGGCGGGAGCAGTTCTTC.

The genes are TRBV5-6 and TRBJ1-2; D not certain. The CDR3 covers 17 residues. Looked up from germline, CDR1 is SGHDT and CDR2 is YYEEEE. V was shortened by 2 bases and J by 5 bases, with 22 bases between the two germline ends. The CDR3 bases are TGTGCCAGCAGCTTCGTAATCAGCGTCAACCCCTATTATGGCTACACCTTC. Translated, it gives CASSFVISVNPYYGYTF.

This clone has only one observation. The chain uses TRBV15 and TRBJ2-5; weak D call: TRBD1 (5 bases). V was pared by 2 bases and J by 1 base, with 11 bases between. Germline V CDR1 and CDR2: LNHNV, YYDKDF (reference sequence). The CDR3 extends over 15 amino acids. The DNA for the CDR3 is TGTGCCACCAGCAGAAGCAGGGTACTCCAAGAGACCCAGTACTTC. Residues: CATSRSRVLQETQYF.

J is TRBJ2-5 and V is TRBV7-8; D might be TRBD2 (6 bases). This CDR3 spans 14 amino acids. V was trimmed by 1 base and J by 5 bases, leaving 11 bases between them. Looked up from germline, CDR1 is SGHVS and CDR2 is FQNEAQ. The CDR3 protein is CASSLEAGRETQYF. CDR3 DNA sequence: TGTGCCAGCAGCTTAGAGGCGGGGAGGGAGACCCAGTACTTC.

The rearrangement uses TRBV4-2 and TRBJ2-4; no clear D. The CDR3 sequence is 13 residues long. The V end was cut by 0 bases, the J end by 5 bases, with 5 bases between. The germline CDR1 and CDR2 sequences are LGHNA and YNFKEQ. CDR3 sequence: CASSQDIQNIQYF. For the CDR3, the DNA is TGTGCCAGCAGCCAAGATATCCAAAACATTCAGTACTTC.

This sequence joins TRBV25-1 and TRBJ1-1; no clear D gene. Trimming cost V 4 bases and J 0 bases, with 9 bases left between them. Germline lookup yields CDR1 MGHDK and CDR2 SYGVNS. This CDR3 has 14 amino acids. CDR3 nucleotides: TGTGCCAGCAGTGCGAGCGGGTTGAACACTGAAGCTTTCTTT. This codes for CASSASGLNTEAFF.

The chain is built from TRBV9 and TRBJ2-1; TRBD2 might be the D (5 bases). This CDR3 has 15 amino acids. Trimming took 6 bases from V and 5 from J, leaving 18 bases between them. Germline CDR1 and CDR2: SGDLS and YYNGEE. DNA of the CDR3: TGTGCCAGCACCCGAAGTTGGGAGCGGAACAATGAGCAGTTCTTC. Translation: CASTRSWERNNEQFF.

This rearrangement joins TRBV7-9 to TRBJ2-1; the match to TRBD2 covers 7 bases. Germline CDR1 is SEHNR and CDR2 is FQNEAQ (reference sequence). This CDR3 has 16 amino acids. J lost 3 bases, V lost 1 base, and 6 bases had no gene match. The CDR3 DNA is TGTGCCAGCAGCTTAGTTCCAGGGAGGGGCTACAATGAGCAGTTCTTC. This codes for CASSLVPGRGYNEQFF.

The chain carries TRBV11-2 and TRBJ2-5, with TRBD2 matching over 10 bases. V dropped 3 bases and J dropped 5; count of bases not matched to a gene: 3. CDR1 is SGHAT and CDR2 is FQNNGV in the germline V gene. This CDR3 has 14 residues. As DNA, the CDR3 is TGTGCCAGCAGCTTCACTAGCGGGATGGAGACCCAGTACTTC. Translation gives CASSFTSGMETQYF.

This chain uses TRBV5-1 with TRBJ2-2, with TRBD2 matching over 12 bases. This CDR3 is 18 amino acids long. Germline CDR1 and CDR2: SGHRS and YFSETQ. The V segment lost 4 bases and the J segment 4 bases; nucleotides outside the gene matches: 11. The CDR3 spells CASSGGGASGGATGELFF. The CDR3 coding sequence is TGCGCCAGCAGCGGCGGCGGCGCTAGCGGGGGGGCCACCGGGGAGCTGTTTTTT.

This chain uses TRBV6-1 with TRBJ1-2; tentative D call: TRBD1 (6 bases). V lost 0 bases, J lost 8 bases, and 16 bases lay in between. Germline CDR1 and CDR2: MNHNS and SASEGT. The CDR3 is 15 residues long. CDR3 in DNA: TGTGCCAGCAGTGAAGCCCAAAGTGGGACATCCGGCTACACCTTC. Encoded protein: CASSEAQSGTSGYTF.

This chain uses TRBV5-5 with TRBJ2-7, with TRBD2 identical over 7 bases. This CDR3 is built from 13 residues. V shed 10 bases and J 2 bases; nucleotides not matched to a gene: 9. Germline lookup yields CDR1 SGHKS and CDR2 YYEKEE (reference sequence). Here the CDR3 DNA reads TGTGCCTGGGGACCGGGGGGAGCCTACGAGCAGTACTTC. Translated, it gives CAWGPGGAYEQYF.

This chain links TRBV6-5 with TRBJ2-7, with 7 bases fitting TRBD1. The CDR3 length is 15 residues. Germline V gene lookup returns CDR1 MNHEY and CDR2 SVGAGI. V shed 4 bases and J 4 bases; nucleotides not matched to a gene: 10. The CDR3 loop is CASSSTFDRVYEQYF. The CDR3 nucleotides are TGTGCCAGCAGTTCAACATTTGACAGGGTTTACGAGCAGTACTTC.

The rearrangement links TRBV30 to TRBJ2-4; D remains unclear. The V gene lost 4 bases and the J gene lost 1 base, with 2 bases spanning the gap. The CDR3 contains 11 residues. From germline, CDR1 is GTSNPN and CDR2 SVGIG (reference sequence). CDR3 nucleotides: TGTGCCTGGACTGCCAAAAACATTCAGTACTTC. Translating gives CAWTAKNIQYF.

V usage is TRBV4-2 and J usage is TRBJ1-3; 8 bases match TRBD1. Unmatched junction bases numbered 4, after V lost 1 base and J lost 2 bases. CDR1 is LGHNA, CDR2 YNFKEQ, per germline. The CDR3 has 16 residues. The CDR3 DNA is TGTGCCAGCAGCCAAGGAGACAGGGGCGCTGGAAACACCATATATTTT. Translating gives CASSQGDRGAGNTIYF.

V and J are TRBV4-2 and TRBJ2-7; 10 nucleotides align to TRBD1. CDR3 length: 16 amino acids. V lost 4 bases and J lost 6; bases outside the gene matches: 12. From germline, CDR1 is LGHNA and CDR2 YNFKEQ. CDR3 DNA sequence: TGTGCCAGCAGCCCAAAGCTCGGGACAGGGGACGGCGAGCAGTACTTC. It yields the protein CASSPKLGTGDGEQYF.

The chain has TRBV19 and TRBJ1-6; no clear D. CDR1 LNHDA and CDR2 SQIVND come from the germline V gene (reference sequence). Trimming cost V 6 bases and J 8 bases, with 8 bases left between them. The length of the CDR3 is 12 residues. CDR3 protein: CASRVSDSPLHF. The CDR3 DNA is TGTGCCAGTAGGGTATCGGATTCACCCCTCCACTTT.

The V call is TRBV7-8, the J call TRBJ1-3; 11 nucleotides match TRBD1. CDR1 and CDR2 (germline): SGHVS, FQNEAQ. V dropped 5 bases and J dropped 0; count of bases not matched to a gene: 3. CDR3 length equals 16 residues. The DNA of the CDR3 is TGTGCCAGCAGCATCGGGACAGGGGGCTCTGGAAACACCATATATTTT. It specifies CASSIGTGGSGNTIYF.

The genes are TRBV4-1 and TRBJ2-1, with 11 bases lining up with TRBD2. Losses at the gene ends were 1 base for V and 3 bases for J; bases not matched to a gene: 2. CDR1 and CDR2 (germline): MGHRA, YSYEKL. The CDR3 consists of 16 residues. Here the CDR3 reads CASSQGLAGFYNEQFF. For the CDR3, the DNA is TGCGCCAGCAGCCAAGGACTAGCGGGATTCTACAATGAGCAGTTCTTC.

The J gene is TRBJ1-2, the V gene TRBV5-4; D might be TRBD1 (6 bases). Trimming took off 4 bases at V and 3 bases at J, with 10 bases between the two ends. This CDR3 comprises 13 residues. Germline CDR1 reads SGHNT; CDR2 reads YYREEE (reference sequence). The CDR3, as DNA: TGTGCCAGCAGCGAAACAGGGTACTATGGCTACACCTTC. It yields the protein CASSETGYYGYTF.

This sequence joins TRBV5-6 and TRBJ2-7; D perhaps matches TRBD2 (5 bases). V lost 0 bases and J 7 bases, leaving 14 bases between the germline ends. Germline values: CDR1 SGHDT, CDR2 YYEEEE. The CDR3 runs to 14 residues. The CDR3 DNA reads as TGTGCCAGCAGCTTGGTCGCTAGCTTGGGGGAGCAGTACTTC. Its protein is CASSLVASLGEQYF.